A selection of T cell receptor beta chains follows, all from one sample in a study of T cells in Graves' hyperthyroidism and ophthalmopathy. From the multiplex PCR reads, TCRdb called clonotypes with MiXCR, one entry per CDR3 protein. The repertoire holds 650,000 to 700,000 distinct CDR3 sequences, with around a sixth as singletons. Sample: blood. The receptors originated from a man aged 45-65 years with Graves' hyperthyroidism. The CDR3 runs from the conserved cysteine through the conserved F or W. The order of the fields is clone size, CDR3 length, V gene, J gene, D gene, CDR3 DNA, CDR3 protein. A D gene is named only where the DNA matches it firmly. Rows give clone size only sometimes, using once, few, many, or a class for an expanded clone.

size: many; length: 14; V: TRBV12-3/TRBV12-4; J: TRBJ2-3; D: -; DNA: TGTGCCAGCGGTCCGGGTGCGACCACAGATACGCAGTATTTT; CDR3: CASGPGATTDTQYF
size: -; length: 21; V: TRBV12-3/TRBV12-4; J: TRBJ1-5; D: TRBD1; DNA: TGTGCCAGCAGACCGACAGGGGGCATTCACACCGGGGAGAAAAGCAATCAGCCCCAGCATTTT; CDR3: CASRPTGGIHTGEKSNQPQHF
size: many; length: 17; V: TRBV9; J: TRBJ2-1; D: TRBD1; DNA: TGTGCCAGCAGCTTGGCCGGACAGGGTCTGGTCTACAATGAGCAGTTCTTC; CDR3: CASSLAGQGLVYNEQFF
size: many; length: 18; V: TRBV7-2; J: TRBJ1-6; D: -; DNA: TGTGCCAGCAGCTTAGCACTGGGTCGTTCGGCCACGAATTCACCCCTCCACTTT; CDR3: CASSLALGRSATNSPLHF
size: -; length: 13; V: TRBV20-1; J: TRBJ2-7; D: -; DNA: TGCAGTGCAACCGGGACGGATTCCTACGAGCAGTACTTC; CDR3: CSATGTDSYEQYF
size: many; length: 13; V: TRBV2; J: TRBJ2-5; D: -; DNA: TGTGCCAGCAGCGGGGTGGTACAAGAGACCCAGTACTTC; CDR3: CASSGVVQETQYF
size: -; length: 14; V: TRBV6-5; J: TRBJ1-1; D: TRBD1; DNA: TGTGCCAGCAGTTACGTCCAGGGGGTGACTGAAGCTTTCTTT; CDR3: CASSYVQGVTEAFF
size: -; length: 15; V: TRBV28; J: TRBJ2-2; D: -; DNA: TGTGCCAGCAGTTTCCTAGACAGACTCACCGGGGAGCTGTTTTTT; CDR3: CASSFLDRLTGELFF
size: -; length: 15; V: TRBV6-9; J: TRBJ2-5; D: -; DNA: TGTGCCAGCAGTTATCATGGACCCGGCGGGGAGACCCAGTACTTC; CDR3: CASSYHGPGGETQYF
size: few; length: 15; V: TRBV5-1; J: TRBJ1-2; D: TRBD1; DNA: TGCGCCAGCAGCCTCTCGACAGGGGGCGCGGATGGCTACACCTTC; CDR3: CASSLSTGGADGYTF
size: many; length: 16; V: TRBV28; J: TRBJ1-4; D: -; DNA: TGTGCCAGCAGTCACAAAACTCCCTGGTGGCATGAAAAACTGTTTTTT; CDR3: CASSHKTPWWHEKLFF
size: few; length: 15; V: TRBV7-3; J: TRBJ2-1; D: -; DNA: TGTGCCAGCAGCTTAGGGGGAAGCGGTTTGGATGAGCAGTTCTTC; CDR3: CASSLGGSGLDEQFF
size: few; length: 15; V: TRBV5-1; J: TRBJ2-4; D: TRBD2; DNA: TGCGCCAGCAGCGGACTTAGCGGGTGGGGAAACATTCAGTACTTC; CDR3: CASSGLSGWGNIQYF
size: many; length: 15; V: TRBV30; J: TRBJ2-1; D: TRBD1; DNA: TGTGCCTGGAGGGCCGGACAGGGCCCGGGCGATGAGCAGTTCTTC; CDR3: CAWRAGQGPGDEQFF
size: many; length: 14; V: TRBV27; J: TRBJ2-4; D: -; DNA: TGTGCCAGCAGTTTGAGGAGGGACAGAAACATTCAGTACTTC; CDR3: CASSLRRDRNIQYF
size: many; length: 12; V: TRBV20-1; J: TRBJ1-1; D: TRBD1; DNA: TGCAGTGCTAGTACAGGGGGCACTGAAGCTTTCTTT; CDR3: CSASTGGTEAFF
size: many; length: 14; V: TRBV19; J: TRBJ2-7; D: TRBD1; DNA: TGTGCCAGTAGTGAACCGGGACAGGGATCCGAGCAGTACTTC; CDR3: CASSEPGQGSEQYF
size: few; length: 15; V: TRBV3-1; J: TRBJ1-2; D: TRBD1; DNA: TGTGCCAGCAGCCCAAGGACAGGGGGCGAAAACGGCTACACCTTC; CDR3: CASSPRTGGENGYTF
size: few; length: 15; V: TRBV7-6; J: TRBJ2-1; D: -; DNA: TGTGCCAGCAGCCCAACTCCGGTCGGCTACAATGAGCAGTTCTTC; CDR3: CASSPTPVGYNEQFF
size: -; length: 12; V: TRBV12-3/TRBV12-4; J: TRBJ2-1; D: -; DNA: TGTGCCAGCAGTTTCCGACCGACAGAGCAGTTCTTC; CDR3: CASSFRPTEQFF
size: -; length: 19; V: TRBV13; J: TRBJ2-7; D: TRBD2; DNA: TGTGCCAGCAGCTTAGGATTATTGGGGACTAGCCGTAGCTCCTACGAGCAGTACTTC; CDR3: CASSLGLLGTSRSSYEQYF
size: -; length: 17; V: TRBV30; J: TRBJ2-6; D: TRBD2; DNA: TGTGCCTGGAGTGTACGGGAGCGGGAGGTTGGGGCCAACGTCCTGACTTTC; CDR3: CAWSVREREVGANVLTF
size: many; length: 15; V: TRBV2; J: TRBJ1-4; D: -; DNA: TGTGCCAGCACAAATATAGAACGGAGTAATGAAAAACTGTTTTTT; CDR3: CASTNIERSNEKLFF
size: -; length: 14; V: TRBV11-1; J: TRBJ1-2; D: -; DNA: TGTGCCAGCAGCTCAAGGACGGGGGTTCATGGCTACACCTTC; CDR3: CASSSRTGVHGYTF
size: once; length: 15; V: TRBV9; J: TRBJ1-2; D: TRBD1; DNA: TGTGCCAGCAGCGCTGACAGGGGGACTGCCTATGGCTACACCTTC; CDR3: CASSADRGTAYGYTF
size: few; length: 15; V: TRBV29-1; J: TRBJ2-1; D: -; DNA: TGCAGCTCGCAATTGATGGTGACAAACTACAATGAGCAGTTCTTC; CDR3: CSSQLMVTNYNEQFF
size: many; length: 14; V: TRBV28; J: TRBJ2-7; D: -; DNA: TGTGCCAGCAGTTTCACCGCGGGACGGCCGGGGCAGTACTTC; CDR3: CASSFTAGRPGQYF
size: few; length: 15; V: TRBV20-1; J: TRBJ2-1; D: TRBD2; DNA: TGCAGTGCTAGAGATGGGGCTAGCGGGAAGAATGAGCAGTTCTTC; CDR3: CSARDGASGKNEQFF
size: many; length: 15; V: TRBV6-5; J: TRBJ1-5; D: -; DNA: TGTGCCAGCAGTTACGGGGGGGCCGGCAATCAGCCCCAGCATTTT; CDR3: CASSYGGAGNQPQHF
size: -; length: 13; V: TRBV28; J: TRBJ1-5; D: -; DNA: TGTGCCAGCAGTCCTCGACAGAATCAGCCCCAGCATTTT; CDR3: CASSPRQNQPQHF
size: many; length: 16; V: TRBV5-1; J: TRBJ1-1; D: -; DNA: TGCGCCAGCAGCTCCACACCTTTTACGGGTAACACTGAAGCTTTCTTT; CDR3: CASSSTPFTGNTEAFF
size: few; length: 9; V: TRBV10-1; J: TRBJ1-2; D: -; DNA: TGCGCCAGCAGTGACGGCTACACCTTC; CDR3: CASSDGYTF
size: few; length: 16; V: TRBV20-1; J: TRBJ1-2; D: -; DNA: TGCAGTGCTAGAGATCGAAAAGTTCTAACCACCTATGGCTACACCTTC; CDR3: CSARDRKVLTTYGYTF
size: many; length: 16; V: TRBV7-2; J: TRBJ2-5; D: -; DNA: TGTGCCAGCAGCTTAAGGGATTGGGGAGCCGCGGAGACCCAGTACTTC; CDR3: CASSLRDWGAAETQYF
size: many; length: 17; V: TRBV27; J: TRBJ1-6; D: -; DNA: TGTGCCAGCAGTTTAGTCGGACGGCCAGTGGTCAATTCACCCCTCCACTTT; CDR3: CASSLVGRPVVNSPLHF
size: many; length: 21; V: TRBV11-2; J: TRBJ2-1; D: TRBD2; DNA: TGTGCCAGCAGCCACCCGACCTTAGCGGGAGGCGATCCGCCATCCTACAATGAGCAGTTCTTC; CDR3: CASSHPTLAGGDPPSYNEQFF
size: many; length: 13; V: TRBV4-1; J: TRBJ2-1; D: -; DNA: TGCGCCAGCAGCCAGGTAGCTTACAATGAGCAGTTCTTC; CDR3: CASSQVAYNEQFF
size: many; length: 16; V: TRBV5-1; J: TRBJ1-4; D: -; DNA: TGCGCCAGCAGCTCCGTAACAGGGCCCCCTAATGAAAAACTGTTTTTT; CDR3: CASSSVTGPPNEKLFF
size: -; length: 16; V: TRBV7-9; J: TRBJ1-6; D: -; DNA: TGTGCCAGCAGCCAAGATAACGGGGACAAGTATTCACCCCTCCACTTT; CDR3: CASSQDNGDKYSPLHF
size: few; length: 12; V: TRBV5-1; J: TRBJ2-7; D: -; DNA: TGCGCCAGCAGCTCGGACAGCGAGAAGCAGTACTTC; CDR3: CASSSDSEKQYF
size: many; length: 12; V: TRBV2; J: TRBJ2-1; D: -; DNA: TGTGCCAGCAGTCCCAGGACGGCTGAGCAGTTCTTC; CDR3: CASSPRTAEQFF